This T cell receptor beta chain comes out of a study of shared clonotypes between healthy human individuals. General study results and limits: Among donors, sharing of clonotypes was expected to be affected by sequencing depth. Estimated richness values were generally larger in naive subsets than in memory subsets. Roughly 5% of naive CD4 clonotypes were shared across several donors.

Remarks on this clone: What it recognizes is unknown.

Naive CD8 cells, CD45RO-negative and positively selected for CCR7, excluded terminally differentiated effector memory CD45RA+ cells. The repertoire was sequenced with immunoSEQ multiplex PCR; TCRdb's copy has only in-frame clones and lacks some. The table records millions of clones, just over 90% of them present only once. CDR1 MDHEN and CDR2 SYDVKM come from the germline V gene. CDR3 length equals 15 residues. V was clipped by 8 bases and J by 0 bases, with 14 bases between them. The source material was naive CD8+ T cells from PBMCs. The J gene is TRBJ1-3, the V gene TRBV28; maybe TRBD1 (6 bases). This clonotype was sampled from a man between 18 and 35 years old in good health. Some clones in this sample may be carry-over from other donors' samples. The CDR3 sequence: CASVSGHRSGNTIYF. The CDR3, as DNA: TGTGCCAGCGTCTCGGGACACCGCTCTGGAAACACCATATATTTT.